This TCR beta chain was recovered during a study of blood T cell repertoires in COVID-19 (dated by TCRdb to 2018 to 2021). Some background on the complete study: Samples covering the acute and convalescent phases of COVID-19 were provided by collaborators in the United States, Italy and Spain. The prospective study material was composed of cDNA or gDNA derived from T cells, B-cell-depleted T cells, or PBMCs. Deeply sampled blood TCRbeta repertoires from subjects exposed to, actively infected with, or recovered from COVID-19 were included in the dataset. The repertoires were made available in a free public database intended to serve as a resource for research on the immune response to SARS-CoV-2. The samples were drawn from the first 160 participants of the ongoing ImmuneRACE study and from about 1,200 subjects provided by 6 global collaborators. Nearly every sample came with metadata listing a de-identified subject ID, COVID-19 status, age in years and sex. Where available, HLA class I and class II types were obtained from metadata supplied by the sample provider rather than from assay-based typing. Overall results and qualifications from the work: The quantity of clinical and demographic metadata differed by source and by participant and was supplied without curation.

TCRbeta CDR3 regions were amplified from genomic DNA using the immunoSEQ Assay, a bias-controlled multiplex PCR. The authors' pipeline ran thus. The number of nucleated cells in each sample was estimated from the amplification of reference gene primers within the assay. Sequence reads were collapsed and filtered to measure the absolute abundance of every unique TCRbeta CDR3 rearrangement. For each sample, productive Simpson clonality was calculated as the square root of Simpson's diversity index over productive rearrangements. The table was pulled from immuneACCESS by TCRdb, which kept in-frame rearrangements only. Such tables lose some clones; where checked, under half of the loss comes from unresolved V genes, and the rest has no known cause. That table supplies the V and J calls and clone size; D and trimming were determined from the DNA. The sample includes roughly 240,000 clones, with 80% to 90% observed a single time. The top ten clonotypes cover 4.7% of the sample.

A remark on this clone: Its cognate antigen has yet to be identified. No base quality values were provided; no much bigger clone lies one nucleotide off.

Each collaborating institution followed its own protocols to collect whole blood in K2EDTA tubes. For TCRbeta analysis, collaborators shipped samples in one of three forms: frozen whole blood, isolated PBMCs, or DNA extracted from either of those sample types. CDR1 SQVTM and CDR2 ANQGSEA are derived from the germline V gene. Ends trimmed: V by 4 bases, J by 4 bases; bases unmatched to a gene: 10. The CDR3 covers 15 residues, taking in both the cysteine and the phenylalanine. CDR3 DNA only is kept here, 45 bases in frame from base 1. The rearranged chain carries TRBV29-1 and TRBJ1-5; 7 central nucleotides agree with TRBD1. The specimen was peripheral blood. The sequence was obtained from a woman aged 70-85 years with acute or convalescent COVID-19. The DNA sequence is given as TGCAGCGTTGCCGAAGGGGGCGCATGGAATCAGCCCCAGCATTTT. This translates into CSVAEGGAWNQPQHF.